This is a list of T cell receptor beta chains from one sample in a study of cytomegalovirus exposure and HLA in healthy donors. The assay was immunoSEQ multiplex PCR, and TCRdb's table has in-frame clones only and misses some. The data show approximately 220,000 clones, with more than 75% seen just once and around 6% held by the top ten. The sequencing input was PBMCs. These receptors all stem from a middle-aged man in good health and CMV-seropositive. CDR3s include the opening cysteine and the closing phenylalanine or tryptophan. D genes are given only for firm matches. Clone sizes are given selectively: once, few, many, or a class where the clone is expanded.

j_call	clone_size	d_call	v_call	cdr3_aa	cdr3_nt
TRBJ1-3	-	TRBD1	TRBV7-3	CASSLMGTGGSGNTIYF	TGTGCCAGCAGCTTAATGGGGACAGGAGGCTCTGGAAACACCATATATTTT
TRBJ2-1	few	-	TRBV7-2	CASSFPRTTSGGEQFF	TGTGCCAGCAGCTTTCCACGGACTACCTCCGGGGGTGAGCAGTTCTTC
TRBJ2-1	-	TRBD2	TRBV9	CASSVAASGYNEQFF	TGTGCCAGCAGCGTAGCGGCTAGCGGCTACAATGAGCAGTTCTTC
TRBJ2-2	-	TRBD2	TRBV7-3	CASSSQGTSAMGGELFF	TGTGCCAGCAGCTCTCAGGGGACTAGCGCTATGGGCGGGGAGCTGTTTTTT
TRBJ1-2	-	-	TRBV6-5	CASSLRGPGTYGYTF	TGTGCCAGCAGTCTGAGAGGGCCGGGTACCTATGGCTACACCTTC
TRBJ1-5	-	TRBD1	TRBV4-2	CASSNSDRGTGNQPQHF	TGTGCCAGCAGCAACTCAGACAGGGGCACGGGCAATCAGCCCCAGCATTTT
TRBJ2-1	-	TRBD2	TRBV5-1	CASSFSGDEYNEQFF	TGCGCCAGCAGCTTTAGCGGGGACGAGTACAATGAGCAGTTCTTC
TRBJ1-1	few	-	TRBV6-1	CASSEAAPNTEAFF	TGTGCCAGCAGTGAAGCAGCACCGAACACTGAAGCTTTCTTT
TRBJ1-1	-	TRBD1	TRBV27	CASSFWGQGARDTEAFF	TGTGCCAGCAGTTTCTGGGGACAGGGGGCGAGGGACACTGAAGCTTTCTTT
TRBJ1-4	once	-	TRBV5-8	CASSLEQGKATNEKLFF	TGTGCCAGCAGCTTGGAGCAGGGGAAAGCAACTAATGAAAAACTGTTTTTT
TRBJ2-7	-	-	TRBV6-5	CASSSSTRTSYEQYF	TGTGCCAGCAGTAGCTCAACCCGCACTAGCTACGAGCAGTACTTC
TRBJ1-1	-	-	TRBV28	CASSLSGGWTEAFF	TGTGCCAGCAGTTTATCAGGTGGGTGGACTGAAGCTTTCTTT
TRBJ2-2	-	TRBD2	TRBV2	CASSRLAGGRGGELFF	TGTGCCAGCAGCAGACTAGCGGGAGGGCGCGGCGGGGAGCTGTTTTTT
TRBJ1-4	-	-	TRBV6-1	CASSENLLFGASTNEKLFF	TGTGCCAGCAGTGAAAATTTGTTATTTGGGGCTTCAACTAATGAAAAACTGTTTTTT
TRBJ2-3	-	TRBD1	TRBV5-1	CASSLGPNRGNTQYF	TGCGCCAGCAGCTTGGGACCAAACAGGGGAAATACGCAGTATTTT
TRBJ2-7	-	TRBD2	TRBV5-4	CASSAGLAGYYEQYF	TGTGCCAGCAGCGCGGGACTAGCGGGTTACTACGAGCAGTACTTC
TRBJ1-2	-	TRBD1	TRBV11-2	CASSPTGIAYGYTF	TGTGCCAGCAGCCCGACAGGGATAGCTTATGGCTACACCTTC
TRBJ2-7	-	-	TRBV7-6	CASSLEPNTYEQYF	TGTGCCAGCAGCTTAGAGCCGAATACCTACGAGCAGTACTTC
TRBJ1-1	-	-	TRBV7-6	CASSLGLGEGAGLDKAFF	TGTGCCAGCAGCTTAGGGCTGGGAGAAGGAGCAGGCCTCGATAAAGCTTTCTTT
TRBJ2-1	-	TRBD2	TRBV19	CASSILAGSKFF	TGTGCCAGTAGTATCCTAGCGGGGAGTAAATTCTTC
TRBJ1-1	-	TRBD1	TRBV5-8	CASSLTTGTNTEAFF	TGTGCCAGCAGCTTGACGACAGGGACCAACACTGAAGCTTTCTTT
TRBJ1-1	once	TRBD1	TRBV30	CAFQTGGGNTEAFF	TGTGCCTTCCAGACAGGGGGCGGGAACACTGAAGCTTTCTTT
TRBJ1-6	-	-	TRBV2	CASSRDSPLHF	TGTGCCAGCAGCAGGGATTCACCCCTCCACTTT
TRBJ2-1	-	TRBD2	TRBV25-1	CASQGAGGYNEQFF	TGTGCCAGCCAGGGAGCGGGGGGATACAATGAGCAGTTCTTC
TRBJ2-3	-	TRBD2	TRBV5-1	CASSYSGLGDTQYF	TGCGCCAGCAGCTATAGCGGGCTGGGGGATACGCAGTATTTT
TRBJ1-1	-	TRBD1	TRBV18	CASSPAQGPPTEAFF	TGTGCCAGCTCACCCGCACAGGGGCCCCCCACTGAAGCTTTCTTT
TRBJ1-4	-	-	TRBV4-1	CASSQDRGAEEKLFF	TGCGCCAGCAGCCAAGATCGGGGGGCAGAGGAAAAACTGTTTTTT
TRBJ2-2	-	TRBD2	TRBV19	CASSVGLAGAHRELFF	TGTGCCAGTAGTGTCGGACTAGCGGGAGCCCATAGAGAGCTGTTTTTT
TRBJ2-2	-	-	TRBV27	CASSLSSVTGELFF	TGTGCCAGCAGTTTATCGAGCGTGACCGGGGAGCTGTTTTTT
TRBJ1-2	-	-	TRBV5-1	CASSLDGGFYGYTF	TGCGCCAGCAGCTTGGACGGGGGATTCTATGGCTACACCTTC
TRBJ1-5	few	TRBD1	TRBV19	CASGQGPQPQHF	TGTGCCAGTGGACAGGGGCCCCAGCCCCAGCATTTT
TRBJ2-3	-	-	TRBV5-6	CASSFLRELRGDTQYF	TGTGCCAGCAGCTTCCTCCGGGAGCTCCGGGGAGATACGCAGTATTTT